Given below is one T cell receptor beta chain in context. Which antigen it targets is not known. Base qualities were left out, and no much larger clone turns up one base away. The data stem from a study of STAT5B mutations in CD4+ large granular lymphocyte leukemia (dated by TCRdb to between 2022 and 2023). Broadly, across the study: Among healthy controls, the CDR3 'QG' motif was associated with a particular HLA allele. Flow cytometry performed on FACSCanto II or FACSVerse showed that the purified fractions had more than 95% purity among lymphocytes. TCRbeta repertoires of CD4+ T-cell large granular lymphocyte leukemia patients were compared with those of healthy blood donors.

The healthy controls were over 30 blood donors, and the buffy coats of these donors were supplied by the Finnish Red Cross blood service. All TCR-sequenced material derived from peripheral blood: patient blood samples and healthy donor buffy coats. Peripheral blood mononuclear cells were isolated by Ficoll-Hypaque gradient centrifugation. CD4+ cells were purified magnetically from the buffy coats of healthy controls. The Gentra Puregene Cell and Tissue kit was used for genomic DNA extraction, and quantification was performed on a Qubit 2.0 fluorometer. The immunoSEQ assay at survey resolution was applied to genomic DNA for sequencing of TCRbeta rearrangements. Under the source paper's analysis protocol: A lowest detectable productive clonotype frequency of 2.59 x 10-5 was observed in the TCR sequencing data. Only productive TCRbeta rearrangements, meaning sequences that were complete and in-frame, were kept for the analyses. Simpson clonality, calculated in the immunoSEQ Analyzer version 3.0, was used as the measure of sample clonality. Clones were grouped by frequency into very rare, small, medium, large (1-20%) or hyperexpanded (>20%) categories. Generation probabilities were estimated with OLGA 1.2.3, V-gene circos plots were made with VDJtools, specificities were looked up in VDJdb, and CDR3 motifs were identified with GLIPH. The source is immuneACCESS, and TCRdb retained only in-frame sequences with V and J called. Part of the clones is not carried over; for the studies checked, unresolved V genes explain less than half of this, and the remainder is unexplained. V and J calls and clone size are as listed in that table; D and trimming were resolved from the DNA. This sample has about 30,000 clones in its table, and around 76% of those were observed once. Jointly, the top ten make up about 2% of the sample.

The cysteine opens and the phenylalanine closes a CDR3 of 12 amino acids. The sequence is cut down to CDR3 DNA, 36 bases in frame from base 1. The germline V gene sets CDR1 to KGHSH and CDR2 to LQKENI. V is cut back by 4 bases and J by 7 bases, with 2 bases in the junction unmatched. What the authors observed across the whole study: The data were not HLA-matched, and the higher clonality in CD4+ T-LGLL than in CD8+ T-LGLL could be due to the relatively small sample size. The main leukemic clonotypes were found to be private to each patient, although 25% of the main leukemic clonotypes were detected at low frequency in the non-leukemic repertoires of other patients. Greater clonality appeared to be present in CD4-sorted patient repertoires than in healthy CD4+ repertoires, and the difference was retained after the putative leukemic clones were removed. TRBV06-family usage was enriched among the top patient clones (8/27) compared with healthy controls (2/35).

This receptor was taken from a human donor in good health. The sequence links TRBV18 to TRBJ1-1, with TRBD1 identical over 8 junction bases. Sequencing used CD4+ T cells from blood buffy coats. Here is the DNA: TGTGCCAGCTCACTAGACAGGGGTGAAGCTTTCTTT. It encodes CASSLDRGEAFF. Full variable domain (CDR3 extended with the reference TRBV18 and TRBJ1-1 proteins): NAGVMQNPRHLVRRRGQEARLRCSPMKGHSHVYWYRQLPEEGLKFMVYLQKENIIDESGMPKERFSAEFPKEGPSILRIQQVVRGDSAAYFCASSLDRGEAFFGQGTRLTVV.